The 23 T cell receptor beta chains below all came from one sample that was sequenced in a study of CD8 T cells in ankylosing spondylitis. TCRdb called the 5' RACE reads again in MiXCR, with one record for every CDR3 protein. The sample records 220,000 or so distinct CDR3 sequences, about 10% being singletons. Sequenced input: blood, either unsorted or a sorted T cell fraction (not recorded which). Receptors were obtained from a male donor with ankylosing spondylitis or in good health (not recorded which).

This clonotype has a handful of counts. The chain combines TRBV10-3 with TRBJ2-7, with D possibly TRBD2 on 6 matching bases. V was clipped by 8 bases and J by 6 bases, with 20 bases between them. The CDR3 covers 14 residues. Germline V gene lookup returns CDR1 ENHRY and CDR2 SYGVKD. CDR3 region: CAIEPSGRDREQYF. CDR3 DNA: TGTGCCATCGAACCGTCAGGGCGGGATCGCGAGCAGTACTTC.

The CDR3 coding sequence is TGTGCCAGCACTCCGAGTCAGAACCGCAACTATGGCTACACCTTC. Amino acid sequence: CASTPSQNRNYGYTF. The V call is TRBV6-2 or TRBV6-3, the J call TRBJ1-2; no definite D call. V lost 7 bases and J 2 bases, leaving 17 bases between the germline ends. The CDR3 is 15 amino acids. Germline-derived CDR1 and CDR2 are MNHEY and SVGEGT.

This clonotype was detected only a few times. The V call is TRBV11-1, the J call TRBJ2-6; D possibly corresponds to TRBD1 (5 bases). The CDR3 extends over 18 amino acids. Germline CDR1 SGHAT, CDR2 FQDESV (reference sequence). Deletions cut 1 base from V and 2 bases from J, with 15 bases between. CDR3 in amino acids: CASSLGVGALTGANVLTF. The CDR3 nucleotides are TGTGCCAGCAGCTTAGGTGTAGGGGCCCTAACTGGGGCCAACGTCCTGACTTTC.

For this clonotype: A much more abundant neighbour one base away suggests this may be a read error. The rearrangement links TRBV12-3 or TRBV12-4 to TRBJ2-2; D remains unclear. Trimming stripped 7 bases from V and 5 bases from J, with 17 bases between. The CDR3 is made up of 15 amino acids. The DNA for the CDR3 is TGTGCCAGCACCCGGAACTATCTTGGGACCGGGGAGCTGTTTTTT. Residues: CASTRNYLGTGELFF.

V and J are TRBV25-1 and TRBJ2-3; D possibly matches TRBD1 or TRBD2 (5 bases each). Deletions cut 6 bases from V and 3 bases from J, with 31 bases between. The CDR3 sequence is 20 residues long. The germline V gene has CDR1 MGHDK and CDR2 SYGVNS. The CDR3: CASSASDRVTGSWGTDTQYF. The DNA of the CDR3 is TGTGCCAGCAGCGCATCAGACCGAGTGACGGGAAGTTGGGGGACAGATACGCAGTATTTT.

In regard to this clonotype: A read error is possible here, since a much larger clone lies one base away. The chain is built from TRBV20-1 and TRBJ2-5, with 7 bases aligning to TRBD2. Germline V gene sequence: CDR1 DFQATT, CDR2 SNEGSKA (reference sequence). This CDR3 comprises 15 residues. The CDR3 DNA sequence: TGCAGTGCTCCGACTAGCAGACAGACCGAAGACACCCAGTACTTC. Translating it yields CSAPTSRQTEDTQYF.

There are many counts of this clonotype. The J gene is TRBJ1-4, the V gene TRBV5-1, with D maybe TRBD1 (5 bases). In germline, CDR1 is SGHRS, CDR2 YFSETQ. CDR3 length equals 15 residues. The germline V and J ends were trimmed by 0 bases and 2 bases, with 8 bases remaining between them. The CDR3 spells CASSLVGVTNEKLFF. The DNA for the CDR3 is TGCGCCAGCAGCTTGGTGGGGGTTACTAATGAAAAACTGTTTTTT.

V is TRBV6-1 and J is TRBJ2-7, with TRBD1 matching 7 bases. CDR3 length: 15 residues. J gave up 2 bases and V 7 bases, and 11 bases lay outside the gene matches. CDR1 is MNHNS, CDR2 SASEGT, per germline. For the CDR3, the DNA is TGTGCCAGCATCAAACTAGGGGGCGCGGCCTACGAGCAGTACTTC. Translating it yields CASIKLGGAAYEQYF.

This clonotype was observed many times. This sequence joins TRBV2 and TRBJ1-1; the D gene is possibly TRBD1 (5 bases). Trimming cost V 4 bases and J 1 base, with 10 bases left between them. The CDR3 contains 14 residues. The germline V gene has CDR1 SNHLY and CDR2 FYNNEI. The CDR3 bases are TGTGCCAGCAGTGGGGGACGGTCGAACACTGAAGCTTTCTTT. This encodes CASSGGRSNTEAFF.

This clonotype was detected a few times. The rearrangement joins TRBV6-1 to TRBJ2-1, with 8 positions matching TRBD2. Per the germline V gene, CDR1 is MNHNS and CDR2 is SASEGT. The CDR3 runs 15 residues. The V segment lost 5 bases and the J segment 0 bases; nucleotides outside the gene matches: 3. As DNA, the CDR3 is TGTGCCAGCAGTCAAAGCGGGAGCTCCTACAATGAGCAGTTCTTC. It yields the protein CASSQSGSSYNEQFF.

The CDR3 DNA is TGTGCTAGTGGTTTGTTACAGGGGCATGGCAACACTGAAGCTTTCTTT. Encoded protein: CASGLLQGHGNTEAFF. The chain has TRBV12-5 and TRBJ1-1; 7 bases map to TRBD1. The V segment lost 2 bases and the J segment 2 bases; nucleotides outside the gene matches: 8. This CDR3 has 16 residues. The germline V gene encodes CDR1 LGHNT and CDR2 FRNRAP.

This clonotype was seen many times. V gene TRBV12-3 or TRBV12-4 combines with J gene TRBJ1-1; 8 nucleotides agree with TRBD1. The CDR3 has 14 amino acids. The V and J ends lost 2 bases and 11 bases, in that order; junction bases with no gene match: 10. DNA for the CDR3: TGTGCCAGCAGTTTAATCGGCCAACAGGGGGAGGCTTTCTTT. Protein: CASSLIGQQGEAFF.

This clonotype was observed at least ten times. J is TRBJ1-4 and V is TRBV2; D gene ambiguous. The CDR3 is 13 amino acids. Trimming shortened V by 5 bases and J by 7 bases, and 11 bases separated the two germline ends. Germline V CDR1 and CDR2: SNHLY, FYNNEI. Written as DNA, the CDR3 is TGTGCCAGCAGTTCTCGGGCCTTTGAAAAACTGTTTTTT. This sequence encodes CASSSRAFEKLFF.

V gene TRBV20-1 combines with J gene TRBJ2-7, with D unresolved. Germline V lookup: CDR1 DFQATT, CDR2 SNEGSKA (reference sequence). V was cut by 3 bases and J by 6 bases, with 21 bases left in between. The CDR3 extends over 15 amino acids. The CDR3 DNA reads TGCAGTGCTAGCCCCATGCGTAGCTTCGTGGCCGAGCAGTACTTC. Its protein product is CSASPMRSFVAEQYF.

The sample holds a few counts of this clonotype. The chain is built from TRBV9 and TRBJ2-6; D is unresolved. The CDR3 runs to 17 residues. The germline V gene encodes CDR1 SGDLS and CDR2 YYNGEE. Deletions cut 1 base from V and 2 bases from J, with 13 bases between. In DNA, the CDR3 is TGTGCCAGCAGCGTATATGACTTTTCAACTGGGGCCAACGTCCTGACTTTC. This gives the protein CASSVYDFSTGANVLTF.

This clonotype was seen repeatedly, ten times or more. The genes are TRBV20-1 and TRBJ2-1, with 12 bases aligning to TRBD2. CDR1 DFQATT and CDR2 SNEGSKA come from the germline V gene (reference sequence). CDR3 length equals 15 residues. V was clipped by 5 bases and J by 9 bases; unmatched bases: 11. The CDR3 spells CSAHSLAGGNLEQFF. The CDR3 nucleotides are TGCAGTGCTCATAGTCTAGCGGGGGGGAACCTTGAGCAGTTCTTC.

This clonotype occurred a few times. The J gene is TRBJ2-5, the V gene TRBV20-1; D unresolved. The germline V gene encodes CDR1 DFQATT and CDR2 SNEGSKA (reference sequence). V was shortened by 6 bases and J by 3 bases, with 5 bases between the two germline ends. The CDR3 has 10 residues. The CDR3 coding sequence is TGCAGTGCGAGCGAAGAGACCCAGTACTTC. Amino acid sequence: CSASEETQYF.

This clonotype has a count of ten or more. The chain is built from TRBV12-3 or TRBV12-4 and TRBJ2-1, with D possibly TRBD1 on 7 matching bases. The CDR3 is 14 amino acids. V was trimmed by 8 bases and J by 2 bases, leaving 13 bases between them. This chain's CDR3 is CASGRDRAYNEQFF. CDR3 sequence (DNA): TGTGCCAGCGGGCGGGACAGAGCCTACAATGAGCAGTTCTTC.

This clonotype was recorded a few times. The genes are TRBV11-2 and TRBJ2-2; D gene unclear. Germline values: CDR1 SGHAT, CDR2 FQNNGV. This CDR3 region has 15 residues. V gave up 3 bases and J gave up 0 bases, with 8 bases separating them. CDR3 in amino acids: CASSFALANTGELFF. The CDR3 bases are TGTGCCAGCAGCTTCGCCCTCGCGAACACCGGGGAGCTGTTTTTT.

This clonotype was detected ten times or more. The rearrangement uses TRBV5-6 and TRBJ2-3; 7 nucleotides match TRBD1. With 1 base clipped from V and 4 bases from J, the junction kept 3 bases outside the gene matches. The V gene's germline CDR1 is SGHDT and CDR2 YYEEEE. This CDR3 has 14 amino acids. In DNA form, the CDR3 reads TGTGCCAGCAGCTTGCTTCAGGGGGCAGATACGCAGTATTTT. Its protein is CASSLLQGADTQYF. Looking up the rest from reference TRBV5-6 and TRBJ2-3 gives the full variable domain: DAGVTQSPTHLIKTRGQQVTLRCSPKSGHDTVSWYQQALGQGPQFIFQYYEEEERQRGNFPDRFSGHQFPNYSSELNVNALLLGDSALYLCASSLLQGADTQYFGPGTRLTVL.

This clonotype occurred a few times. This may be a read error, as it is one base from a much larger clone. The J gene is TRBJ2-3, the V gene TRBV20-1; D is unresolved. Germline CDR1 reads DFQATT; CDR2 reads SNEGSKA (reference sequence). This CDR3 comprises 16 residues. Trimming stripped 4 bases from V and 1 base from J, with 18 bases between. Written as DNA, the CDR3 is TGCAGTGCTACAGTGGGGTCCGCGGTGGGCACAGATACGCAGTATTTT. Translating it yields CSATVGSAVGTDTQYF.

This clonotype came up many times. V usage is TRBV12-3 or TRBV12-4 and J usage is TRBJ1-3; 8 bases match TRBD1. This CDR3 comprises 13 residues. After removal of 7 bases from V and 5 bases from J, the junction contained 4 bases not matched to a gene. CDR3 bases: TGTGCCAGCAACCAGGGGGCGCGAAACACCATATATTTT. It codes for CASNQGARNTIYF.

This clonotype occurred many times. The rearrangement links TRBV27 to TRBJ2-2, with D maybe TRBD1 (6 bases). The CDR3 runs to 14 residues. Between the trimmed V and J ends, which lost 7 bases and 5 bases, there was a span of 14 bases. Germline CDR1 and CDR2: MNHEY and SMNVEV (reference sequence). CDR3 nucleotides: TGTGCCAGCACTTGGCAGGGGCTAACCGGGGAGCTGTTTTTT. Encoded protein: CASTWQGLTGELFF.